This TCR beta chain was found in a study of identical twins. Everyone who donated was a healthy Caucasian. This clonotype was counted between two and nine times. Antigen unknown. From the 5' RACE reads, TCRdb called clonotypes with MiXCR, one entry per CDR3 protein. This sample has some 1,700,000 distinct CDR3 sequences, with about 30% found just once. Overall study results and limits: Cord blood beta clonotypes present at high abundance carried fewer insertions; no such pattern appeared in memory repertoires.

The germline CDR1 and CDR2 sequences are SGHAT and FQNNGV. The CDR3 covers 15 residues. V lost 5 bases and J 4 bases, leaving 17 bases between the germline ends. The chain uses TRBV11-2 and TRBJ1-2; D is unclear. Sequencing used cord blood. The source of this sequence is a newborn girl in good health. The CDR3 DNA reads as TGTGCCAGCAGCGAGCTACTTCAGGCTCTCTATGGCTACACCTTC. This codes for CASSELLQALYGYTF.